This T cell receptor (beta chain) is drawn from a study of OX40 agonist ivuxolimab in advanced cancers. Whole-study context: The drug used for patients, ivuxolimab, was an agonistic anti-OX40 (CD134) antibody. Aged roughly 23 to 90 with a mean of roughly 63 years, they were 75% to 85% male.

Patients were ruled out by autoimmune disease history or systemic immunosuppression. The germline gives CDR1 MDHEN, CDR2 SYDVKM. Trimming took off 7 bases at V and 1 base at J, with 14 bases between the two ends. This CDR3 has 15 residues. Clones were sequenced by immunoSEQ multiplex PCR, and TCRdb holds only the in-frame ones, with some missing. The top ten hold 1.5% to 2% of the sample, which has over 55,000 clones, roughly 84% seen once. Study-wide findings and caveats: Individuals who were partial responders at 0.1-3.0 mg/kg had clonal expansion that ranked among the lowest.

This clone was recorded once. The antigen is not known. The V call is TRBV28, the J call TRBJ1-5; a weak D match, TRBD1 (5 bases). The sample was CD4+ or CD8+ T cells sorted from blood, taken in a trial of the OX40 agonist ivuxolimab. The receptor comes from an adult with an advanced solid tumor such as melanoma, head and neck, liver or kidney cancer. The CDR3 loop reads CASTPAWGSNQPQHF. The DNA of the CDR3 is TGTGCCAGCACACCCGCGTGGGGCAGCAATCAGCCCCAGCATTTT.